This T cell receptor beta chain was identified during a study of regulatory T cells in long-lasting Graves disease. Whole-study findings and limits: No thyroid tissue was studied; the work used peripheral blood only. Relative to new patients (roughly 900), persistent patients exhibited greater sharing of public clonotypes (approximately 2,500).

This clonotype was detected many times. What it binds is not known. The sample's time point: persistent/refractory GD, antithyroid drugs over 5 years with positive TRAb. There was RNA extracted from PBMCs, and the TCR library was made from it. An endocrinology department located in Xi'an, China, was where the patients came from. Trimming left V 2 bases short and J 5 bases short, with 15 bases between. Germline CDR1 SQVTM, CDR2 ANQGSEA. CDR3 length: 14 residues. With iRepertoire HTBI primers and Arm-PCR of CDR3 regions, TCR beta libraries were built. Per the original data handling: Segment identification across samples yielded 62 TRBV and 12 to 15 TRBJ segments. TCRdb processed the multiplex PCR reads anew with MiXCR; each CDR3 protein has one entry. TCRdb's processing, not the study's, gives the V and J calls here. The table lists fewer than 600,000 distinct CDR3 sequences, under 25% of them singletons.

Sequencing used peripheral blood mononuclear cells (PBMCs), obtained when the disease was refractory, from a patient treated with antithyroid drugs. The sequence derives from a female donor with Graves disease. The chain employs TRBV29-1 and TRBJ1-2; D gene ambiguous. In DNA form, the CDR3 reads TGCAGCGTTGAACTCAACTCAGGTCCGTATGGCTACACCTTC. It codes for CSVELNSGPYGYTF.